These T cell receptor beta chains were read from a single sample in a study of PD-L1 blockade in urothelial cancer. The protocol was immunoSEQ multiplex PCR, while the TCRdb copy is restricted to in-frame clones and leaves out a portion. The sample has more than 85,000 clones, about nine tenths seen once. Here the sequenced sample was PBMCs, taken around atezolizumab (anti-PD-L1) treatment. The receptors stem from a man between 60 and 75 years old with urothelial cancer. CDR3s include the opening cysteine and the closing phenylalanine or tryptophan.

v_call: TRBV5-4
j_call: TRBJ2-7
cdr3_length: 12
cdr3_aa: CASSRDSYEQYF

v_call: TRBV15
j_call: TRBJ2-3
cdr3_length: 15
cdr3_aa: CATSRDRGRTDTQYF

v_call: TRBV9
j_call: TRBJ1-2
cdr3_length: 14
cdr3_aa: CASSATPPGRGYTF

v_call: TRBV19
j_call: TRBJ1-2
cdr3_length: 15
cdr3_aa: CASRPGQYPNYGYTF

v_call: TRBV4-3
j_call: TRBJ1-3
cdr3_length: 16
cdr3_aa: CASSQDHGQFGNTIYF

v_call: TRBV5-4
j_call: TRBJ2-2
cdr3_length: 16
cdr3_aa: CASSSTIREGAGELFF

v_call: TRBV27
j_call: TRBJ1-2
cdr3_length: 13
cdr3_aa: CASSLNRGMGYTF

v_call: TRBV9
j_call: TRBJ2-3
cdr3_length: 14
cdr3_aa: CASSVGSLTDTQYF

v_call: TRBV9
j_call: TRBJ2-6
cdr3_length: 20
cdr3_aa: CASSVARRGGGATGANVLTF

v_call: TRBV29-1
j_call: TRBJ2-1
cdr3_length: 14
cdr3_aa: CSVVSRGSYNEQFF

v_call: TRBV10-3
j_call: TRBJ2-3
cdr3_length: 14
cdr3_aa: CAINNGGNSDTQYF

v_call: TRBV7-9
j_call: TRBJ1-4
cdr3_length: 13
cdr3_aa: CASSLADSEKLFF

v_call: TRBV4-1
j_call: TRBJ2-1
cdr3_length: 17
cdr3_aa: CASSQDHTGGPGNEQFF

v_call: TRBV19
j_call: TRBJ2-7
cdr3_length: 14
cdr3_aa: CASTSGQGFQEQYF

v_call: TRBV10-3
j_call: TRBJ2-2
cdr3_length: 16
cdr3_aa: CAISEGLAVNTGELFF

v_call: TRBV5-5
j_call: TRBJ2-3
cdr3_length: 14
cdr3_aa: CASSLKGSTDTQYF

v_call: TRBV27
j_call: TRBJ2-7
cdr3_length: 10
cdr3_aa: CASGHYEQYF

v_call: TRBV9
j_call: TRBJ2-3
cdr3_length: 15
cdr3_aa: CASSTPGGGTDTQYF

v_call: TRBV15
j_call: TRBJ2-7
cdr3_length: 15
cdr3_aa: CATSRGGQGAYEQYF

v_call: TRBV2
j_call: TRBJ2-3
cdr3_length: 14
cdr3_aa: CASKLAGTKDTQYF